The 15 T cell receptor beta chains below were found in one sample sequenced in a study of T cell responses to AZD1222 COVID-19 vaccine. Repertoires were generated with immunoSEQ multiplex PCR, while TCRdb's copy carries only in-frame clones and drops some. This sample has 85,000 to 90,000 clones, with around nine tenths found just once. This specimen consisted of peripheral blood, obtained 28 days after the second AZD1222 dose. These receptors were taken from an adult who received the AZD1222 COVID-19 vaccine.

This clone is a singleton in its sample. This rearrangement joins TRBV6-6 to TRBJ2-1; possible D gene TRBD2, 6 bases. The CDR3 has 15 residues. The germline V and J ends were trimmed by 7 bases and 4 bases, with 17 bases remaining between them. Germline CDR1 and CDR2: MNHNY and SVGAGI (reference sequence). CDR3 DNA sequence: TGTGCCAGCAACTCACAAGGGACTGCTTACAATGAGCAGTTCTTC. It codes for CASNSQGTAYNEQFF.

The V and J genes are TRBV7-9 and TRBJ2-2, with TRBD1 matching over 7 bases. This CDR3 is built from 14 residues. V lost 5 bases, J lost 2 bases, and 2 bases stayed unmatched. The germline V gene encodes CDR1 SEHNR and CDR2 FQNEAQ (reference sequence). CDR3 amino acids: CASSRDSNTGELFF. The CDR3 coding sequence is TGTGCCAGCAGCCGGGACAGTAACACCGGGGAGCTGTTTTTT.

The V gene is TRBV5-1, the J gene TRBJ2-7, with a tentative D call TRBD1 (6 bases). V gave up 5 bases and J gave up 1 base, with 10 bases separating them. CDR3 length: 13 amino acids. Looked up from germline, CDR1 is SGHRS and CDR2 is YFSETQ. As DNA, the CDR3 is TGCGCCAGCAGGGGGGACACTTCCTACGAGCAGTACTTC. The encoded protein is CASRGDTSYEQYF.

This chain joins TRBV6-5 and TRBJ1-1; D is perhaps TRBD1 (6 bases). Trimming took 0 bases from V and 3 from J, leaving 11 bases between them. CDR1 and CDR2 from the germline V gene are MNHEY and SVGAGI. This CDR3 contains 15 residues. The CDR3 sequence: CASSYSGGAHTEAFF. CDR3 in DNA: TGTGCCAGCAGTTACTCTGGGGGCGCGCACACTGAAGCTTTCTTT.

The rearrangement uses TRBV19 and TRBJ2-5, with TRBD1 matching 7 bases. Germline V gives CDR1 LNHDA, CDR2 SQIVND (reference sequence). Unmatched junction bases numbered 9, after V lost 5 bases and J lost 6 bases. This CDR3 is 14 amino acids long. CDR3 sequence: CASSLNRGQKTQYF. The CDR3 bases are TGTGCCAGTAGTCTCAACAGGGGACAAAAGACCCAGTACTTC.

Concerning this clone: Additional DNA sequences in this sample encode the identical CDR3. The chain uses TRBV5-1 and TRBJ2-2; D is unresolved. Germline V gene sequence: CDR1 SGHRS, CDR2 YFSETQ. The CDR3 is 13 residues long. Deletions cut 0 bases from V and 4 bases from J, with 4 bases between. The chain's CDR3 is CASSLDSTGELFF. The CDR3, as DNA: TGCGCCAGCAGCTTGGACAGCACCGGGGAGCTGTTTTTT.

The V call is TRBV30, the J call TRBJ1-5; TRBD1 agrees at 7 bases. The junction had 6 bases not matched to a gene; V was cut back by 3 bases and J by 4 bases. This CDR3 has 14 amino acids. The germline gives CDR1 GTSNPN, CDR2 SVGIG (reference sequence). CDR3 DNA: TGTGCCTGGAGCGGGGACAGCCTGAATCAGCCCCAGCATTTT. Its protein is CAWSGDSLNQPQHF. The variable domain in full, with the rest retrieved from reference TRBV30 and TRBJ1-5, is SQTIHQWPATLVQPVGSPLSLECTVEGTSNPNLYWYRQAAGRGLQLLFYSVGIGQISSEVPQNLSASRPQDRQFILSSKKLLLSDSGFYLCAWSGDSLNQPQHFGDGTRLSIL.

This clone turned up a few times. The J gene is TRBJ2-1, the V gene TRBV5-1; 12 nucleotides match TRBD2. The CDR3 sequence is 15 residues long. J was trimmed by 8 bases and V by 0 bases; bases with no gene match: 3. The V gene's germline CDR1 is SGHRS and CDR2 YFSETQ. The CDR3 spells CASSLALAGGDEQFF. CDR3 coding DNA: TGCGCCAGCAGCTTGGCCCTAGCGGGGGGGGATGAGCAGTTCTTC.

The rearrangement links TRBV7-9 to TRBJ2-7, with 7 bases that match TRBD1. V lost 5 bases, J lost 5 bases, and 6 bases stayed unmatched. The CDR3 loop spans 13 amino acids. Germline-derived CDR1 and CDR2 are SEHNR and FQNEAQ (reference sequence). The CDR3 here is CASSLTGVHEQYF. The CDR3 nucleotides read TGTGCCAGCAGCCTAACAGGGGTTCACGAGCAGTACTTC.

The chain is built from TRBV7-2 and TRBJ2-1, with 12 bases matching TRBD2. CDR3 length: 16 residues. Trimming removed 1 base from V and 6 bases from J; junction bases left unmatched: 4. From germline, CDR1 is SGHTA and CDR2 FQGNSA. CDR3 protein: CASSLGTSGDINEQFF. CDR3 DNA: TGTGCCAGCAGCTTAGGGACTAGCGGGGATATCAATGAGCAGTTCTTC.

Details on this clone: An end of the junction does not agree with germline; a read error may underlie this. V usage is TRBV29-1 and J usage is TRBJ1-3; D may be TRBD1 (5 bases). CDR1 SQVTM and CDR2 ANQGSEA come from the germline V gene. This CDR3 region has 15 residues. The DNA for the CDR3 is TGCAGCGCTGAAGATCAGCAGGGCGCCGGAAACACCATATATTTT. It encodes CSAEDQQGAGNTIYF.

The V call is TRBV6-2 or TRBV6-3, the J call TRBJ1-5; D is ambiguous. Trimming stripped 5 bases from V and 4 bases from J, with 12 bases between. CDR3 length: 14 amino acids. Germline values: CDR1 MNHEY, CDR2 SVGEGT. In nucleotides, the CDR3 is TGTGCCAGCAGTCCCCGGTCGGGGAATCAGCCCCAGCATTTT. This gives the protein CASSPRSGNQPQHF.

This clone occurred once. The J gene is TRBJ1-1, the V gene TRBV7-9; D is possibly TRBD1 (5 bases). The CDR3 covers 13 residues. V was cut by 7 bases and J by 0 bases, with 9 bases left in between. The V gene's germline CDR1 is SEHNR and CDR2 FQNEAQ (reference sequence). CDR3 coding DNA: TGTGCCAGCACCCGGGGGGTGAACACTGAAGCTTTCTTT. Translation gives CASTRGVNTEAFF.

This clone turned up a few times. The CDR3, as DNA: TGTGCCAGCAGCCCAAGGGTTTCCAGGGCCTACAATGAGCAGTTCTTC. It specifies CASSPRVSRAYNEQFF. The chain recombines TRBV7-9 with TRBJ2-1, with a weak D call TRBD1 (5 bases). Germline CDR1 SEHNR, CDR2 FQNEAQ (reference sequence). V was pared by 5 bases and J by 2 bases, with 16 bases between. This CDR3 spans 16 amino acids.

This rearrangement joins TRBV2 to TRBJ2-7, with TRBD1 matching 10 bases. The germline V gene encodes CDR1 SNHLY and CDR2 FYNNEI. The CDR3 is 16 residues long. Germline trimming cut 4 bases from V and 5 bases from J; bases unmatched to any gene: 11. The CDR3: CASSVGPGDRGHEQYF. DNA of the CDR3: TGTGCCAGCAGTGTCGGTCCGGGGGACAGGGGCCACGAGCAGTACTTC.